These 10 T cell receptor beta chains came from one sample sequenced in a study of shared clonotypes between healthy human individuals. Sequencing was performed with immunoSEQ multiplex PCR; in TCRdb, only in-frame clones are kept and a portion is missing. The sample includes around 330,000 clones, 74% of them seen just once. Sequencing input: memory CD4+ T cells sorted from blood. The subset: CD45RA-negative fraction. These receptors were obtained from a man aged 25-40 years in good health.

This rearrangement joins TRBV7-9 to TRBJ1-1; 9 positions agree with TRBD1. CDR3 size: 13 residues. J was trimmed by 3 bases and V by 8 bases; bases with no gene match: 4. Germline CDR1 SEHNR, CDR2 FQNEAQ (reference sequence). The CDR3 DNA reads TGTGCCAGCTCAGACAGGGGGGACACTGAAGCTTTCTTT. Residues: CASSDRGDTEAFF.

The chain recombines TRBV25-1 with TRBJ2-3; 9 bases agree with TRBD1. The CDR3 totals 14 residues. Germline V CDR1 and CDR2: MGHDK, SYGVNS. The V gene end was trimmed by 6 bases and the J gene end by 2 bases; junction bases not matched to a gene: 3. CDR3 protein: CASRGTGTTDTQYF. CDR3 bases: TGTGCCAGCAGGGGGACAGGGACCACAGATACGCAGTATTTT. Variable domain in full (rest from reference TRBV25-1 and TRBJ2-3): EADIYQTPRYLVIGTGKKITLECSQTMGHDKMYWYQQDPGMELHLIHYSYGVNSTEKGDLSSESTVSRIRTEHFPLTLESARPSHTSQYLCASRGTGTTDTQYFGPGTRLTVL.

This clone came up a few times. The V and J genes are TRBV14 and TRBJ2-1; D call uncertain. The germline V and J ends were trimmed by 2 bases and 9 bases, with 11 bases remaining between them. This CDR3 has 13 residues. Germline CDR1 reads SGHDN; CDR2 reads FVKESK. CDR3 DNA sequence: TGTGCCAGCAGCCAACTCCCCCTGGGTGAGCAGTTCTTC. It yields the protein CASSQLPLGEQFF.

In this sample, this clone turned up a few times. This sequence joins TRBV6-1 and TRBJ2-4, with 8 nucleotides matching TRBD2. V gave up 3 bases and J gave up 7 bases; unmatched junction bases: 5. Germline V CDR1 and CDR2: MNHNS, SASEGT. The CDR3 loop spans 14 amino acids. The DNA of the CDR3 is TGTGCCAGCAGTGATAGCGGGGTTCAGAACATTCAGTACTTC. Protein sequence: CASSDSGVQNIQYF.

This chain links TRBV6-5 with TRBJ1-1; the D is unclear. Trimming removed 6 bases at V and 7 bases at J, with 15 bases between. This CDR3 is 13 amino acids long. Per germline, CDR1 MNHEY and CDR2 SVGAGI. The CDR3 protein is CASRASMGYEAFF. The CDR3 DNA is TGTGCCAGCAGGGCCTCAATGGGCTATGAAGCTTTCTTT.

The chain joins TRBV30 to TRBJ2-3; the match to TRBD2 covers 10 bases. This CDR3 has 14 residues. From germline, CDR1 is GTSNPN and CDR2 SVGIG (reference sequence). V lost 5 bases to trimming and J lost 4 bases; unmatched junction nucleotides: 6. The CDR3 is CAWGVAGGSDTQYF. DNA for the CDR3: TGTGCCTGGGGAGTAGCGGGAGGTTCAGATACGCAGTATTTT.

V and J are TRBV28 and TRBJ2-5; no reliable D call. In germline, CDR1 is MDHEN, CDR2 SYDVKM. V was clipped by 2 bases and J by 3 bases, with 7 bases between them. The CDR3 runs to 13 residues. CDR3 loop: CASSLGREETQYF. DNA for the CDR3: TGTGCCAGCAGTTTAGGAAGGGAAGAGACCCAGTACTTC.

The chain carries TRBV10-3 and TRBJ2-7; 8 bases match TRBD1. CDR1 ENHRY and CDR2 SYGVKD come from the germline V gene. The ends lost 10 bases at V and 4 bases at J; junction bases unmatched: 3. The CDR3 is 11 amino acids. As DNA, the CDR3 is TGTGCCACTACAGGGGGGTACGAGCAGTACTTC. This encodes CATTGGYEQYF.

Only a few counts were recorded for this clone. J is TRBJ2-2 and V is TRBV7-8; 9 bases match TRBD1. Trimming cost V 5 bases and J 6 bases; bases outside gene matches: 10. Germline loops: CDR1 SGHVS, CDR2 FQNEAQ. The CDR3 is 16 amino acids. The CDR3 region is CASSVRDRAFSGELFF. DNA for the CDR3: TGTGCCAGCAGCGTCCGGGACAGGGCGTTTTCCGGGGAGCTGTTTTTT.

J is TRBJ1-4 and V is TRBV4-1; D gene ambiguous. The CDR3 consists of 16 residues. Per germline, CDR1 MGHRA and CDR2 YSYEKL. V was shortened by 1 base and J by 5 bases, with 14 bases between the two germline ends. The CDR3 nucleotides are TGCGCCAGCAGCCAAGTGAGCCAAGCCGCCAATGAAAAACTGTTTTTT. Amino acid sequence: CASSQVSQAANEKLFF.